This T cell receptor beta chain stems from a study of T cells in localized non-small cell lung cancer (dated by TCRdb to the early 2020s). Concerning the study at large: T cell repertoires of 200 to 250 early-stage NSCLC patients were analyzed, with tumors being compared against uninvolved tumor-adjacent lungs. The cohort was made up of around 240 treatment-naive NSCLC patients whose localized lung tumors had been resected. Of the NSCLC patients, 129 were male and approximately 110 were female, and the mean age was roughly 61 years.

At diagnosis, peripheral blood, uninvolved tumor-adjacent lung and tumor were collected and stored as a combination of fresh-frozen and FFPE material. For TCR repertoire profiling, blood samples were analyzed as peripheral blood mononuclear cells. The CDR3 sequence holds 14 residues, the cysteine and phenylalanine included. The DNA shown is the 42-base CDR3, in frame from base 1. The germline V gene supplies CDR1 MGHRA and CDR2 YSYEKL. V trim: 4 bases; J trim: 8 bases; unmatched bases: 7. In the case of this clone: Its binding antigen is unknown. Base qualities are missing; no much larger clone stands one base away.

TCR beta CDR3 regions were sequenced from DNA using the immunoSEQ Assay. For the original study's pipeline: T cell density was computed as TCR beta template counts normalized to usable DNA estimated by amplifying housekeeping genes. The preseqR package was used to estimate richness by extrapolating to 400,000 templates for PBMC samples and to 120,000 templates for tissue samples. Clonality was defined as one minus Pielou's evenness. Tissue-enriched TCRs were identified by differential abundance testing using productive amino-acid clonotypes, minimum total count 5 and alpha 0.1. The Jaccard Index and the Morisita Overlap Index were used to measure repertoire overlap between compartments. GLIPH grouped TCR beta CDR3s together with public tetramer-defined viral CDR3s, and a viral motif had to include at least three viral sequences and show V-gene enrichment. TCRdb took this table from immuneACCESS and kept in-frame rearrangements with V and J called. Such tables lack part of the clones; where checked against another copy, unresolved V genes explain under half of the gap, and the rest is unexplained. Clonal size and the V and J genes are those of that table, whereas D and trimming came from the DNA. The sample data list about 41,000 clones, and 65% to 90% of these were observed just once. The ten most abundant clones make up roughly 8.5% of the sample.

Study-wide conclusions, independent of this receptor: Because multi-region tumor sequencing was not performed, intratumor heterogeneity could not be ruled out. Higher T cell density in blood was associated with longer overall survival, whereas higher clonality in adjacent lung was associated with shorter survival. Of the top 100 tumor clones, a median of roughly 56 were detected in paired uninvolved adjacent lung; roughly 26 were also among that lung's top 100. Because the study design was exploratory, TCR variables were selected using unadjusted p-values without false-discovery rate correction. Uninvolved tumor-adjacent lung showed the highest T cell clonality, higher than tumor, which suggests more focused antigenic responses in the uninvolved tumor-adjacent lung.

The chain uses TRBV4-1 and TRBJ1-4; 7 bases in the junction line up with TRBD1. Sequenced here: PBMCs, sampled before any cancer treatment. The TCR sequence derives from a man aged 35-69 years with stage II lung adenocarcinoma. The DNA is TGCGCCAGCAGCCTTGGGACAGCAGGAGAAAAACTGTTTTTT. Translated, this gives CASSLGTAGEKLFF.